The clone carrying this T cell receptor beta chain was observed once. The TCR beta repertoire was assessed by survey-level immunoSEQ sequencing. Generated by immunoSEQ multiplex PCR, the TCRdb table keeps only in-frame clones and is missing some. The sample records about 68,000 clones, just under 95% being singletons. The CDR3 is 13 amino acids. The V gene's germline CDR1 is SEHNR and CDR2 FQNEAQ (reference sequence). Trimming removed 3 bases at V and 6 bases at J, with 9 bases between. Sequenced input: PBMCs. This TCR was sampled from a middle-aged man with rheumatoid arthritis. The V call is TRBV7-9, the J call TRBJ1-5; no clear D gene. The CDR3 nucleotides read TGTGCCAGCAGCTTGGGCGGTAGTCAGCCCCAGCATTTT. Protein product: CASSLGGSQPQHF.